This is a list of T cell receptor beta chains from one sample in a study of control samples from healthy donors and cancer patients. Assay used: immunoSEQ multiplex PCR; TCRdb lists only in-frame clones, some missing. The repertoire holds about 140,000 clones, more than 90% seen once, with around 11% in the top ten. Sample: blood. The receptor set was obtained from a man younger than 45 in good health. The CDR3 runs from the conserved cysteine through the conserved F or W. D genes are given only for firm matches. Only part of the rows carry a size: once, few, many, or a class if the clone is expanded.

J gene	D gene	clone size	V gene	CDR3 length	CDR3 DNA	CDR3 protein
TRBJ2-1	TRBD2	.	TRBV2	18	TGTGCCAGCAGTGAAGATTTTGGCGGGAGTTGGACCTACAATGAGCAGTTCTTC	CASSEDFGGSWTYNEQFF
TRBJ2-6	TRBD2	.	TRBV5-8	18	TGTGCCAGCAGCTTGCGGGCTAGCGGGAGTCCCGGGGCCAACGTCCTGACTTTC	CASSLRASGSPGANVLTF
TRBJ1-2	.	.	TRBV4-2	13	TGTGCCAGCAGCCAAGAAGGGGACTATGGCTACACCTTC	CASSQEGDYGYTF
TRBJ1-1	.	once	TRBV10-3	16	TGTGCCATCAGTGATACACAGGGTAAAGGGAACACTGAAGCTTTCTTT	CAISDTQGKGNTEAFF
TRBJ1-1	TRBD1	.	TRBV5-1	18	TGCGCCAGCAGCCACAGGGGGGTCGGACCCCGAGGCGGCACTGAAGCTTTCTTT	CASSHRGVGPRGGTEAFF
TRBJ2-1	TRBD1	.	TRBV4-3	17	TGCGCCAGCAGCCAAGACCCGGGACAGGGGTACTACAATGAGCAGTTCTTC	CASSQDPGQGYYNEQFF
TRBJ1-2	TRBD1	once	TRBV27	12	TGTGCCAGCCTCGGACAGGGTGGAGGCTACACCTTC	CASLGQGGGYTF
TRBJ1-2	TRBD1	.	TRBV14	15	TGTGCCAGCAGCCAAGAGGAACAGGGGGTATACGGCTACACCTTC	CASSQEEQGVYGYTF
TRBJ1-4	.	.	TRBV6-1	16	TGTGCCAGCAGTGACGGTCCGGGGGGGGCGAGTGAAAAACTGTTTTTT	CASSDGPGGASEKLFF
TRBJ2-7	.	.	TRBV15	14	TGTGCCACCAGCAGATCTGGGGGGACCTACGAGCAGTACTTC	CATSRSGGTYEQYF
TRBJ1-3	.	.	TRBV5-5	16	TGTGCCAGCAGCTTGGAACACGGTCCACCGGGAAACACCATATATTTT	CASSLEHGPPGNTIYF
TRBJ1-1	.	.	TRBV28	15	TGTGCCACCAACCGGGGGGGGCTCATGAACACTGAAGCTTTCTTT	CATNRGGLMNTEAFF
TRBJ2-5	.	.	TRBV19	15	TGTGCCAGTAGTAAACCGGGACCTAGGGGGGAGACCCAGTACTTC	CASSKPGPRGETQYF
TRBJ2-5	TRBD2	.	TRBV6-2/TRBV6-3	16	TGTGCCAGCAGTTACTCCGGACTAGCGGGAGTGGAGACCCAGTACTTC	CASSYSGLAGVETQYF
TRBJ1-1	.	.	TRBV12-3/TRBV12-4	13	TGTGCCAGCAGTTTGCCCGGGGGCACTGAAGCTTTCTTT	CASSLPGGTEAFF
TRBJ1-1	TRBD1	.	TRBV6-5	15	TGTGCCAGCAGACTAGACAGGGCCCTGAACACTGAAGCTTTCTTT	CASRLDRALNTEAFF
TRBJ1-1	.	.	TRBV27	13	TGTGCCAGCAGGCGAACTAGGAACACTGAAGCTTTCTTT	CASRRTRNTEAFF
TRBJ2-7	.	.	TRBV21-1	17	TGTGCCAGCAGCACAGGAGGACTGGTACCCGATTCCTACGAGCAGTACTTC	CASSTGGLVPDSYEQYF
TRBJ2-2	.	once	TRBV2	13	TGTGCCAGCAGTGTAGCAAACACCGGGGAGCTGTTTTTT	CASSVANTGELFF
TRBJ2-2	.	once	TRBV13	14	TGTGCCAGCAGCTCAACAAATATGGCCGGGGAGCTGTTTTTT	CASSSTNMAGELFF
TRBJ1-2	TRBD1	.	TRBV6-5	15	TGTGCCAGCAGTTCCCGGGACAGGGGGTTCTATGGCTACACCTTC	CASSSRDRGFYGYTF
TRBJ2-3	.	.	TRBV30	13	TGTGCCTGGAGCCAAACGGGGATAGATACACAGTATTTT	CAWSQTGIDTQYF
TRBJ2-1	TRBD2	.	TRBV27	14	TGTGCCAGCAGTTTCAGCGGGAGCTACAATGAGCAGTTCTTC	CASSFSGSYNEQFF
TRBJ1-2	TRBD1	once	TRBV5-1	14	TGCGCCAGCAGCTTTGATACAGGGGACTATGGCTACACCTTC	CASSFDTGDYGYTF